These 23 T cell receptor beta chains were all obtained from the same sample, sequenced in a study of blood T cell repertoires in COVID-19. The data were produced by immunoSEQ multiplex PCR, yet TCRdb's version contains in-frame clones alone and is incomplete. In the table there are hundreds of thousands of clones, 85% to 90% of which are singletons. The specimen sequenced was PBMCs or T cells enriched from blood (not recorded which). These receptor sequences come from a man between 25 and 39 years old who had recovered from COVID-19.

This chain joins TRBV4-1 and TRBJ1-5; no clear D gene. The germline V gene encodes CDR1 MGHRA and CDR2 YSYEKL. This CDR3 has 16 residues. Trimming cost V 0 bases and J 2 bases, with 11 bases left between them. This CDR3 is CASSQERQVGNQPQHF. The DNA for the CDR3 is TGCGCCAGCAGCCAAGAAAGGCAGGTCGGCAATCAGCCCCAGCATTTT.

This clone was recorded once. The V gene is TRBV28, the J gene TRBJ1-5; the D is unclear. V was pared by 5 bases and J by 5 bases, with 13 bases between. There are 14 residues in the CDR3. CDR1 is MDHEN and CDR2 is SYDVKM in the germline V gene. The CDR3 DNA sequence: TGTGCCAGCAGTGGCCCCATGAGGCATCAGCCCCAGCATTTT. It codes for CASSGPMRHQPQHF.

In this sample, this clone turned up many times. This chain uses TRBV28 with TRBJ2-7; 11 positions agree with TRBD2. The CDR3 sequence is 17 residues long. Germline-derived CDR1 and CDR2 are MDHEN and SYDVKM. V gave up 6 bases and J gave up 6 bases; unmatched junction bases: 16. The CDR3 nucleotides are TGTGCCAGCAGGGCGTCTAGCGGGAGGCCCGGAGAGAGCGAGCAGTACTTC. It translates to CASRASSGRPGESEQYF.

The CDR3 spells CASSLTLQRRGYTF. The CDR3 DNA reads TGTGCCAGCAGCTTAACACTGCAGCGGCGTGGCTACACCTTC. V is TRBV11-2 and J is TRBJ1-2, with D unresolved. V was cut by 2 bases and J by 7 bases, with 14 bases left in between. This CDR3 region has 14 residues. CDR1 is SGHAT, CDR2 FQNNGV, per germline.

This chain links TRBV28 with TRBJ1-6; the match to TRBD1 covers 7 bases. The CDR3 has 14 amino acids. The V and J ends lost 6 bases and 5 bases, in that order; junction bases with no gene match: 4. Germline assignment: CDR1 MDHEN and CDR2 SYDVKM. The CDR3 spells CASRFGTDNSPLHF. The CDR3 DNA reads as TGTGCCAGCAGGTTTGGGACAGATAATTCACCCCTCCACTTT.

The chain has TRBV23-1 and TRBJ2-3; D is ambiguous. TRBV23-1 is an open reading frame whose function is uncertain. The V and J ends lost 0 bases and 0 bases respectively, with 4 bases between them. The CDR3 totals 14 residues. The CDR3 sequence: CASSQSLSTDTQYF. The DNA of the CDR3 is TGCGCCAGCAGTCAATCACTAAGCACAGATACGCAGTATTTT.

The chain uses TRBV29-1 and TRBJ1-4; unclear D gene. Germline loops: CDR1 SQVTM, CDR2 ANQGSEA. CDR3 length equals 11 residues. Trimming left V 7 bases short and J 4 bases short, with 7 bases between. The CDR3 reads CSGGSNEKLFF. The CDR3 DNA sequence: TGCAGCGGAGGGAGTAATGAAAAACTGTTTTTT.

J is TRBJ1-4 and V is TRBV7-9, with TRBD1 matching 7 bases. Unmatched junction bases numbered 2, after V lost 1 base and J lost 0 bases. The germline CDR1 and CDR2 sequences are SEHNR and FQNEAQ (reference sequence). The CDR3 loop spans 16 amino acids. CDR3 nucleotides: TGTGCCAGCAGCTTAGGTCAGGGGGCAACTAATGAAAAACTGTTTTTT. Amino acids: CASSLGQGATNEKLFF. Together with reference TRBV7-9 and TRBJ1-4, the CDR3 gives the full variable domain: DTGVSQNPRHKITKRGQNVTFRCDPISEHNRLYWYRQTLGQGPEFLTYFQNEAQLEKSRLLSDRFSAERPKGSFSTLEIQRTEQGDSAMYLCASSLGQGATNEKLFFGSGTQLSVL.

The chain combines TRBV7-6 with TRBJ2-2, with 7 bases that match TRBD2. The germline V gene encodes CDR1 SGHVS and CDR2 FNYEAQ. The J segment lost 4 bases and the V segment lost 5 bases, leaving 10 bases of the junction unmatched. This CDR3 contains 16 residues. The CDR3 DNA reads TGTGCCAGCAGCGGGAGGGTAGCGGCTGGCACCGGGGAGCTGTTTTTT. Translated, it gives CASSGRVAAGTGELFF.

V usage is TRBV5-1 and J usage is TRBJ2-1; 13 bases align to TRBD2. Germline V gene data show CDR1 as SGHRS and CDR2 as YFSETQ. Trimming removed 1 base from V and 3 bases from J; junction bases left unmatched: 10. The CDR3 is made up of 19 amino acids. The CDR3 DNA is TGCGCCAGCAGCTTGAGTAAGACTAGCGGGAGGTTCATCTACAATGAGCAGTTCTTC. This encodes CASSLSKTSGRFIYNEQFF.

V gene TRBV28 combines with J gene TRBJ2-1; 7 nucleotides match TRBD2. Germline CDR1 MDHEN, CDR2 SYDVKM. The CDR3 sequence is 16 residues long. J lost 8 bases, V lost 4 bases, and 14 bases had no gene match. The CDR3 spells CASSSSGTNNFDEQFF. Here the CDR3 DNA reads TGTGCCAGCAGTTCCTCCGGGACTAACAATTTCGATGAGCAGTTCTTC.

The rearrangement joins TRBV7-3 to TRBJ2-7; D may be TRBD2 (5 bases). Trimming removed 5 bases at V and 5 bases at J, with 16 bases between. This CDR3 spans 14 amino acids. CDR1 and CDR2 from the germline V gene are SGHTA and FQGTGA. CDR3 DNA: TGTGCCAGCAGCCCTACCGCGGGCCTGGACGAGCAGTACTTC. Its protein product is CASSPTAGLDEQYF.

The chain uses TRBV5-1 and TRBJ2-1, with 7 bases identical to TRBD1. The CDR3 runs to 14 residues. V shed 3 bases and J 5 bases; nucleotides not matched to a gene: 5. CDR1 is SGHRS and CDR2 is YFSETQ in the germline V gene. The CDR3 is CASSSGTDNNEQFF. The CDR3 DNA sequence: TGCGCCAGCAGCTCCGGGACAGATAACAATGAGCAGTTCTTC.

The genes are TRBV6-4 and TRBJ2-5; 8 positions match TRBD1. V was clipped by 7 bases and J by 5 bases; unmatched bases: 6. The CDR3 is 13 amino acids. CDR1 MRHNA and CDR2 SNTAGT come from the germline V gene. For the CDR3, the DNA is TGTGCCAGCACCATAGACAGGGGCGAGACCCAGTACTTC. Its translation: CASTIDRGETQYF.

This clone was picked up a small number of times. This rearrangement joins TRBV7-9 to TRBJ1-6; D may be TRBD1 (5 bases). Trimming took off 4 bases at V and 10 bases at J, with 11 bases between the two ends. The CDR3 extends over 13 amino acids. Germline loops: CDR1 SEHNR, CDR2 FQNEAQ (reference sequence). The CDR3 spells CASSSGGVSPLHF. For the CDR3, the DNA is TGTGCCAGCAGCTCCGGGGGGGTGTCACCCCTCCACTTT.

The chain joins TRBV11-2 to TRBJ1-3, with a tentative D call TRBD1 (6 bases). Trimming removed 1 base at V and 4 bases at J, with 17 bases between. CDR3 length: 17 residues. Germline CDR1 and CDR2: SGHAT and FQNNGV. The CDR3 sequence: CASSLVTGTSGGNTIYF. The CDR3 nucleotides are TGTGCCAGCAGCTTAGTGACAGGAACCTCTGGAGGAAACACCATATATTTT.

This chain connects TRBV21-1 to TRBJ1-1; whether TRBD1, the table's D call, matches the DNA was not checked. TRBV21-1 is given as a pseudogene. The CDR3 extends over 18 amino acids. The CDR3 bases are TGTGCCAGCAGCAACCGACAGGGATGGACTGGGCTTATCACTGAAGCTTTCTTT. This codes for CASSNRQGWTGLITEAFF.

The chain has TRBV5-6 and TRBJ1-5, with a tentative D call TRBD1 (6 bases). CDR1 and CDR2 from the germline V gene are SGHDT and YYEEEE. This CDR3 is built from 15 residues. V shed 4 bases and J shed 6 bases, with 17 bases lying between them. Here the CDR3 reads CASSDSRGGGQPQHF. In DNA, the CDR3 is TGTGCCAGCAGCGACAGCAGGGGAGGGGGTCAGCCCCAGCATTTT.

This chain joins TRBV5-1 and TRBJ2-1; 8 nucleotides agree with TRBD2. V was pared by 0 bases and J by 5 bases, with 1 base of the junction left unmatched. From germline, CDR1 is SGHRS and CDR2 YFSETQ. This CDR3 has 14 amino acids. CDR3 nucleotides: TGCGCCAGCAGCTTGGAGCGGGGGAACAATGAGCAGTTCTTC. Its translation is CASSLERGNNEQFF. The variable domain in full, completed from reference TRBV5-1 and TRBJ2-1, reads KAGVTQTPRYLIKTRGQQVTLSCSPISGHRSVSWYQQTPGQGLQFLFEYFSETQRNKGNFPGRFSGRQFSNSRSEMNVSTLELGDSALYLCASSLERGNNEQFFGPGTRLTVL.

This clone was observed once. The CDR3 DNA reads TGTGCCAGTGGCGGACAGGGACGAAAACTGTTTTTT. Amino acid sequence: CASGGQGRKLFF. V usage is TRBV19 and J usage is TRBJ1-4; 8 positions match TRBD1. This CDR3 has 12 amino acids. The trim removed 8 bases at V and 10 bases at J, leaving 6 bases unmatched. CDR1 and CDR2 from the germline V gene are LNHDA and SQIVND (reference sequence).

V gene TRBV18 combines with J gene TRBJ2-7; 7 nucleotides line up with TRBD2. Germline V gene sequence: CDR1 KGHSH, CDR2 LQKENI. The CDR3 is 15 residues long. V was clipped by 1 base and J by 3 bases; unmatched bases: 6. The DNA for the CDR3 is TGTGCCAGCTCACCACTTGGTGGGGAGGGCTACGAGCAGTACTTC. It specifies CASSPLGGEGYEQYF.

The chain combines TRBV5-1 with TRBJ2-7; TRBD1 aligns across 7 bases. Germline V gene data show CDR1 as SGHRS and CDR2 as YFSETQ. This CDR3 has 15 residues. Trimming removed 3 bases from V and 0 bases from J; junction bases left unmatched: 6. CDR3 sequence: CASSWTTGSSYEQYF. The DNA of the CDR3 is TGCGCCAGCAGCTGGACGACAGGGAGCTCCTACGAGCAGTACTTC.

The gene calls are TRBV5-6 and TRBJ1-1, with a tentative D call TRBD1 (6 bases). V was trimmed by 0 bases and J by 3 bases, leaving 12 bases between them. Germline CDR1 is SGHDT and CDR2 is YYEEEE. CDR3 length: 15 amino acids. CDR3 coding DNA: TGTGCCAGCAGCTTGGATTTAGGGGGATACACTGAAGCTTTCTTT. Amino acids: CASSLDLGGYTEAFF.